One TCR beta chain is described in this entry. Its antigen remains unknown. One end of the junction varies from germline; a read error may be responsible. The TCRbeta library was prepared with unique molecular identifiers. TCRdb called the PCR reads again in MiXCR, with one record for every CDR3 protein. Here the sample spans approximately 500,000 distinct CDR3 sequences, about 11% being singletons. Germline CDR1 is LGHNA and CDR2 is YNFKEQ. This CDR3 is built from 15 residues. The record originates from a study of T-cell reconstitution after alpha-beta-depleted transplantation in children. Overall study results and limits: About two months after transplant, alpha-beta T cells reportedly came from several hundred expanded graft clones.

Sequenced here: PBMCs, sampled before TCRalphabeta/CD19-depleted stem cell transplant. V usage is TRBV4-2 and J usage is TRBJ2-1; D is uncertain. This TCR came from a child aged 2 to 10 with inherited bone marrow failure, due to receive a stem cell transplant. This chain's CDR3 is CASSQGPTTYNEEFF. The CDR3 DNA sequence: TGTGCCAGCAGTCAAGGTCCCACTACCTACAATGAGGAGTTCTTC.